This T cell receptor beta chain was recorded in a study of blood T cell repertoires in COVID-19. About the research overall: The samples span acute and convalescent COVID-19 from the United States, Italy and Spain. Nucleic acid was either cDNA or gDNA, and it came from T cells, B-cell-depleted T cells, or PBMCs.

In the original workflow: The authors estimated nucleated cell counts from reference gene primer amplification. Assay: immunoSEQ multiplex PCR; the TCRdb copy retains only in-frame clones and omits some. The DNA was the basis for D and trimming; V, J and clone size are from that table. Among more than 200,000 clones listed, around 85% were seen once. This TCR derives from a woman in her thirties or forties with active or convalescent COVID-19. What was sequenced was peripheral blood.

CDR3 DNA sequence: TGTGCCAGCAGCCAACGACAGGTCCCATATGGCTACACCTTC. Encoded protein: CASSQRQVPYGYTF. The chain uses TRBV9 and TRBJ1-2; perhaps TRBD1 as D (6 bases). V was pared by 4 bases and J by 5 bases, with 15 bases between. From germline, CDR1 is SGDLS and CDR2 YYNGEE. CDR3 size: 14 residues.